This T cell receptor (beta chain) was captured in a study of radiotherapy plus CTLA-4 blockade in lung cancer. Study context: Objective responses occurred in 18% of patients; around 28% had disease control.

Participants had chemo-refractory metastatic non-small-cell lung cancer and were treated with focal radiation plus ipilimumab CTLA-4 blockade. Generated by immunoSEQ multiplex PCR, the TCRdb table keeps only in-frame clones and is missing some. The sample lists about 77,000 clones, approximately 73% seen once, with more than 8% in the top ten. Notes on this clone: Its target is unknown.

CDR1 and CDR2 (germline): SGDLS, YYNGEE. J was trimmed by 6 bases and V by 6 bases; bases with no gene match: 6. The CDR3 length is 14 residues. Findings of the study overall: In blood, TCR clones derived from the tumor expanded after radiotherapy plus ipilimumab. It was early blood T cell clone dynamics, with interferon-beta, that reportedly best predicted response.

The genes are TRBV9 and TRBJ2-2; TRBD1 agrees at 9 bases. The TCR comes from a human donor with non-small cell lung cancer whose response to radiotherapy plus ipilimumab could not be evaluated. Material: peripheral blood, obtained from a patient treated with radiotherapy plus ipilimumab. The CDR3 DNA is TGTGCCAGCACGCCCGGGACAGGGTCCGGGGAGCTGTTTTTT. Translated: CASTPGTGSGELFF.